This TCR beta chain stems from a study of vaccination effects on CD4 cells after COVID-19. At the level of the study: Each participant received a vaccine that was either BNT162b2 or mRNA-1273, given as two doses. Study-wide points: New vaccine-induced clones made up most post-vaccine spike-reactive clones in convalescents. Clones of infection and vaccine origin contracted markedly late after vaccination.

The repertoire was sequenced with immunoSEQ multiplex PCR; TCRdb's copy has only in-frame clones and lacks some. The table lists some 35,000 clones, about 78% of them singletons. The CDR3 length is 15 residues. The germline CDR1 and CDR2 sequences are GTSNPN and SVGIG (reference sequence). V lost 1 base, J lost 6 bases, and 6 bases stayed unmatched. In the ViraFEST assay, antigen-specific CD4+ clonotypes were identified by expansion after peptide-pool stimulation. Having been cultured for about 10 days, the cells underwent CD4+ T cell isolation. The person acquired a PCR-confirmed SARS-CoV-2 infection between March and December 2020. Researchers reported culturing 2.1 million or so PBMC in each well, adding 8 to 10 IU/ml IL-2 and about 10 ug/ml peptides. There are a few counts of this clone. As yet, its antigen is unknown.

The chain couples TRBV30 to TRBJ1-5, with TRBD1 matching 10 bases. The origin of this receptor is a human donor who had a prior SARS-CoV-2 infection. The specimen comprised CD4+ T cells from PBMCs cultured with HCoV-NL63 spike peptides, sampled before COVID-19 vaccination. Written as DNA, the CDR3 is TGTGCCTGGAGTGCCCGGGACAGGGGTATTCAGCCCCAGCATTTT. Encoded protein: CAWSARDRGIQPQHF.